This T cell receptor (beta chain) is from a study of blood T cell repertoires in COVID-19 (dated by TCRdb to 2018 to 2021). As for the study more broadly: Samples from collaborators originated in the United States, Italy and Spain and spanned both the acute and convalescent phases of COVID-19. The prospective study material was composed of cDNA or gDNA derived from T cells, B-cell-depleted T cells, or PBMCs. Subjects who had been exposed to COVID-19, were actively infected with it, or had recovered from it provided the deeply sampled blood TCRbeta repertoires that made up the dataset. The repertoires were made available in a free public database intended to serve as a resource for research on the immune response to SARS-CoV-2. The samples were drawn from two sources: the first 160 participants of the ongoing ImmuneRACE study, and 1,200 or so subjects contributed by 6 global collaborators. Nearly every sample came with metadata listing a de-identified subject ID, COVID-19 status, age in years and sex. Where HLA class I and class II types were available, the types were taken from metadata supplied by the sample provider, not from assay-based typing. The paper's findings and limits, for the study overall: The amount of clinical and demographic metadata varied by source and participant and was provided uncurated.

The collaborating institutions used their own protocols to collect whole blood in K2EDTA tubes. For TCRbeta analysis, collaborator samples were shipped as frozen whole blood, as isolated PBMCs, or as DNA extracted from either sample type. For this clone: There is no known antigen for this receptor. No much larger clonotype is one base removed from it; base qualities were not supplied.

TCRbeta CDR3 regions were amplified from genomic DNA using the immunoSEQ Assay, a bias-controlled multiplex PCR. The original methods were these. The number of nucleated cells in each sample was estimated from the amplification of reference gene primers within the assay. Sequence reads were collapsed and filtered to measure the absolute abundance of every unique TCRbeta CDR3 rearrangement. For each sample, productive Simpson clonality was calculated by taking the square root of Simpson's diversity index across productive rearrangements. TCRdb carries this immuneACCESS record with in-frame sequences only. Its versions omit some clonotypes, under half of them owing to an unresolved V gene in the studies checked, with the rest unexplained. Clone size and V and J calls were adopted from that table, with D and trimming inferred from the DNA. In all, the sample holds some 97,000 clones, and around 90% of those were seen once. Of the sample, under 5.5% falls within the top ten clones.

Clipping removes 5 bases from V and 0 bases from J, with 8 as the unmatched junction base count. Including cysteine and phenylalanine, the CDR3 has 15 amino acids. Only the CDR3 portion is preserved as DNA: 45 bases, with reading frame beginning at the first base. CDR1 and CDR2 are drawn from the germline V gene (reference sequence): SGHNT, YYREEE. What was sequenced was peripheral blood. The rearranged segments are TRBV5-4 and TRBJ2-7, and 7 bases in between align with TRBD2. The sequence was obtained from a human donor in a cohort sampled during active COVID-19. The CDR3 reads as follows: CASRGGLGSSYEQYF. The DNA sequence reads TGTGCCAGCAGGGGCGGACTAGGCAGCTCCTACGAGCAGTACTTC.